A single sample is the source of the 4 T cell receptor beta chains below, sequenced in a study of shared clonotypes between healthy human individuals. Selected positively for CCR7 and CD45RO-negative, naive CD8 cells excluded terminally differentiated effector memory CD45RA+ cells. The table came from immunoSEQ multiplex PCR; TCRdb's copy has only in-frame clones and leaves some out. The data show about 2,200,000 clones, roughly 91% seen once. The sample was naive CD8+ T cells from PBMCs. The receptor set was obtained from a man younger than 35 in good health. Some clones in this sample may be carry-over from other donors' samples.

This sequence joins TRBV4-1 and TRBJ2-7; D is tentatively TRBD1 or TRBD2 (6 bases each). V gave up 2 bases and J gave up 1 base, with 12 bases separating them. Per germline, CDR1 MGHRA and CDR2 YSYEKL. This CDR3 has 15 residues. CDR3 coding DNA: TGCGCCAGCAGCCAAAGGGGGGCCGGATCCTACGAGCAGTACTTC. It is translated as CASSQRGAGSYEQYF.

V is TRBV6-1 and J is TRBJ2-5; possible D gene TRBD2, 6 bases. Germline CDR1 and CDR2: MNHNS and SASEGT. The ends were cut back, 1 base at V and 4 bases at J, with 19 bases in the middle. The CDR3 runs 17 residues. The DNA for the CDR3 is TGTGCCAGCAGTGAAGAGTGGGGACTCATCTCTTCAGAGACCCAGTACTTC. Translating gives CASSEEWGLISSETQYF.

The chain couples TRBV15 to TRBJ1-3; possibly TRBD1 for D (5 bases). The length of the CDR3 is 14 residues. V lost 8 bases and J lost 5, with 16 bases in between. Germline V gene sequence: CDR1 LNHNV, CDR2 YYDKDF (reference sequence). In DNA form, the CDR3 reads TGTGCCACCCACGGGGGGGGACGGAGAAACACCATATATTTT. Protein: CATHGGGRRNTIYF.

The chain is built from TRBV9 and TRBJ2-7, with D uncertain. Trimming left V 3 bases short and J 0 bases short, with 13 bases between. Germline assignment: CDR1 SGDLS and CDR2 YYNGEE. CDR3 length equals 15 residues. In DNA, the CDR3 is TGTGCCAGCAGCGCTAAAGACGCGAGCTCCTACGAGCAGTACTTC. Its translation: CASSAKDASSYEQYF.